Listed below are T cell receptor beta chains from one sample, sequenced in a study of tumor and adjacent non-tumor tissue in lung cancer. TCRdb reprocessed the multiplex PCR reads via MiXCR and lists one record per CDR3 protein. The sample has about 48,000 distinct CDR3 sequences, around 67% seen once. Sequencing was performed on distant non-tumor lung tissue. All receptors derive from a woman aged 70-85 years with non-small cell lung cancer. CDR3s include the opening cysteine and the closing phenylalanine or tryptophan. D genes are given only for firm matches. For some rows the clone size is stated as once, few or many, or as a class when expanded; others skip it.

clone size | D gene | J gene | V gene | CDR3 protein | CDR3 DNA
few | - | TRBJ2-6 | TRBV9 | CASGGQNSGANVLTF | TGTGCCAGCGGAGGACAAAACTCTGGGGCCAACGTCCTGACTTTC
many | - | TRBJ2-7 | TRBV6-6 | CASSYPRKAPSYEQYF | TGTGCCAGCAGCTATCCGAGGAAAGCCCCTTCCTACGAGCAGTACTTC
- | - | TRBJ1-2 | TRBV21-1 | CASSMGGGFVSPIGYTF | TGCGCCAGCAGCATGGGGGGCGGATTCGTCTCCCCTATCGGCTACACCTTC
- | - | TRBJ1-6 | TRBV6-1 | CASSELSSVNSPLHF | TGTGCCAGCAGTGAACTCTCAAGTGTCAATTCACCTCTCCACTTT
- | - | TRBJ2-1 | TRBV10-3 | CASDGPTYNEQFF | TGTGCCAGTGACGGGCCTACCTACAATGAGCAGTTCTTC
once | - | TRBJ2-1 | TRBV6-1 | CTRIPARSRSYNEQFF | TGTACCAGGATTCCCGCCCGCTCGCGGTCCTACAATGAGCAGTTCTTC
- | - | TRBJ1-1 | TRBV6-5 | CARRYSRKGGLNTEAFF | TGTGCCAGGAGATACTCTCGGAAAGGGGGATTGAACACTGAAGCTTTCTTT
- | TRBD1 | TRBJ2-5 | TRBV5-1 | CASSMADRVGETQYF | TGCGCCAGCAGCATGGCCGACAGGGTTGGAGAGACCCAGTACTTC
- | - | TRBJ2-7 | TRBV28 | CASTPTGTRWSKYF | TGTGCCAGCACTCCCACCGGGACACGGTGGAGTAAGTACTTC
- | TRBD2 | TRBJ2-3 | TRBV4-1 | CASNQQEREYTHYF | TGCGCCAGCAACCAACAAGAGCGGGAGTATACGCACTATTTT
- | - | TRBJ1-2 | TRBV12-3/TRBV12-4 | CASSLPLYGYTF | TGTGCCAGCAGTTTACCTCTCTATGGCTACACCTTC
- | - | TRBJ1-6 | TRBV10-2 | CASNARQRNPPLHF | TGCGCCAGCAATGCTCGGCAGAGAAACCCACCCCTCCACTTT
- | - | TRBJ1-1 | TRBV11-1 | CVSSLQVINTEAFF | TGTGTCAGCAGCTTACAGGTCATAAACACTGAAGCTTTCTTT
- | TRBD2 | TRBJ2-5 | TRBV5-4 | CASSLLAGGDQETHYF | TGTGCCAGTAGCCTACTAGCGGGAGGGGACCAAGAGACCCATTACTTC
many | - | TRBJ2-5 | TRBV5-1 | CASSFGETQYF | TGCGCCAGCAGCTTTGGGGAGACCCAGTACTTC
- | - | TRBJ2-3 | TRBV5-1 | CASSLTSDTQYF | TGCGCCAGCAGTCTGACTTCAGATACGCAGTATTTT
- | - | TRBJ1-6 | TRBV10-3 | CDISESSYYSPLHF | TGTGACATCAGTGAAAGCTCCTATTATTCACCCCTCCACTTT
- | - | TRBJ1-1 | TRBV5-1 | CASSFDSGATEAFF | TGCGCCAGCAGCTTCGACAGCGGGGCCACTGAAGCTTTCTTT
- | - | TRBJ1-2 | TRBV5-4 | CTISLGGPGVAGYTF | TGTACCATCAGTTTGGGGGGGCCAGGGGTGGCTGGCTACACCTTC
- | TRBD2 | TRBJ2-1 | TRBV11-1 | CASTLEPAGGSYNEQFF | TGTGCCAGCACCTTAGAGCCAGCGGGAGGATCCTACAATGAGCAGTTCTTC
- | - | TRBJ1-1 | TRBV14 | CASSPMVNTEAFF | TGTGCCAGTAGCCCGATGGTGAACACTGAAGCTTTCTTT
- | TRBD2 | TRBJ2-3 | TRBV6-2/TRBV6-3 | CASSLAGSTDTQYF | TGTGCCAGCAGTTTAGCGGGATCCACAGATACGCAATATTTT
few | TRBD2 | TRBJ2-7 | TRBV10-3 | CAINEGTSGSYEQYF | TGTGCCATCAATGAGGGGACTAGCGGTTCCTACGAGCAATACTTT
many | - | TRBJ2-3 | TRBV28 | CASSSRRGTITDTQYF | TGTGCCAGCAGCTCCCGCCGAGGTACCATCACAGATACGCAGTATTTT
- | TRBD1 | TRBJ2-6 | TRBV29-1 | CSTYRGSRANVLTF | TGCAGCACATACAGGGGCTCTAGGGCCAATGTCCTGACTTTC
once | - | TRBJ1-2 | TRBV29-1 | CSVWWGSDYGYTF | TGCAGCGTCTGGTGGGGATCTGACTATGGCTACACCTTC
once | - | TRBJ2-2 | TRBV4-2 | CASSQDWVTNNGELFF | TGTGCCAGCAGCCAAGATTGGGTCACGAACAACGGGGAACTGTTTTTT
- | - | TRBJ2-1 | TRBV12-3/TRBV12-4 | CGSSLEDGGYNEQFF | TGTGGCAGCAGTTTAGAGGATGGCGGCTATAATGAGCAGTTCTTC
many | TRBD1 | TRBJ2-1 | TRBV5-1 | CASSIRGQTYNEQFF | TGCGCCAGCAGCATCAGGGGGCAAACCTACAATGAGCAGTTCTTC
few | TRBD2 | TRBJ2-5 | TRBV6-5 | CASNYSRGLETQYF | TGTGCCAGCAATTACTCGCGGGGGTTAGAGACCCAGTATTTC
- | - | TRBJ2-1 | TRBV4-2 | CASRPEGIGTRSVNELFF | TGTGCCAGCAGACCTGAAGGAATCGGGACAAGGTCGGTTAATGAGCTGTTCTTC
- | - | TRBJ2-3 | TRBV4-1 | CASSQDTITDTQCF | TGCGCCAGCAGCCAGGATACTATCACAGATACGCAGTGTTTT
- | TRBD1 | TRBJ2-7 | TRBV7-9 | CASRNVAGQEAVSYEQYF | TGTGCCAGCAGGAATGTGGCGGGACAGGAAGCCGTTTCCTACGAGCAGTACTTC
- | TRBD2 | TRBJ2-7 | TRBV12-3/TRBV12-4 | CASSAILAGGPYQQYF | TGTGCCAGCAGTGCAATTCTAGCGGGAGGGCCCTACCAGCAGTACTTC
- | - | TRBJ2-3 | TRBV11-3 | CASGFRDGAGDTQYF | TGTGCCAGCGGCTTTAGAGATGGCGCAGGAGATACGCAGTATTTT
few | - | TRBJ1-1 | TRBV12-3/TRBV12-4 | CASTRTAVCTEAFF | TGTGCCAGCACCCGTACTGCGGTATGCACTGAAGCTTTCTTT
many | - | TRBJ1-1 | TRBV7-8 | CASSLNQGWWTEAFF | TGTGCCAGCAGCTTAAACCAGGGCTGGTGGACTGAAGCTTTCTTT
- | - | TRBJ2-6 | TRBV6-5 | CVSSPGGRFHYSGANVLTF | TGTGTCAGCAGCCCCGGTGGGCGGTTTCACTACTCTGGGGCCAACGTCCTGACTTTC
- | TRBD1 | TRBJ1-2 | TRBV7-2 | CASSQGAAYGYTF | TGTGCCAGCAGCCAGGGGGCAGCCTATGGCTACACCTTC
- | - | TRBJ2-6 | TRBV6-2/TRBV6-3 | CVSSNSGANVLTF | TGTGTCAGCAGTAACTCTGGGGCCAACGTCCTGACTTTC
- | - | TRBJ2-3 | TRBV6-5 | CASNYSSMKTDTQYF | TGTGCCAGCAATTACTCGTCTATGAAGACAGATACGCAGTATTTT
- | - | TRBJ2-1 | TRBV20-1 | CSAPPPGPSYNEQFF | TGCAGTGCTCCCCCTCCCGGACCCTCCTACAATGAGCAGTTCTTC
- | - | TRBJ2-3 | TRBV5-1 | CTSSLDWISTDMQYF | TGCACCAGCAGCTTGGACTGGATTAGCACAGATATGCAGTATTTT
- | - | TRBJ2-3 | TRBV19 | CASSIESSGPDTQYF | TGTGCCAGTAGTATAGAGAGTTCTGGCCCAGATACGCAGTATTTT
- | - | TRBJ2-2 | TRBV10-3 | CAMLWEDTGELFF | TGTGCCATGTTGTGGGAGGACACCGGGGAGCTGTTTTTT